The 16 T cell receptor beta chains below all came from one sample that was sequenced in a study of Graves' ophthalmopathy and Graves' hyperthyroidism. RNA transcripts were the source from which TCR beta CDR3 regions were amplified. After a first-round RT-PCR with HTBI primers, a second-round multiplex PCR was run. TCRdb ran MiXCR on the multiplex PCR reads and lists one entry per CDR3 protein. The repertoire includes about 600,000 distinct CDR3 sequences, less than 45% of them detected once, and roughly 4% sits in the top ten. Input material: peripheral blood or thyroid tissue (not recorded which). These receptors came from an adult man with Graves' hyperthyroidism.

The chain has TRBV10-3 and TRBJ1-5, with a weak D call TRBD1 (5 bases). V lost 10 bases and J 3 bases, leaving 22 bases between the germline ends. Germline loops: CDR1 ENHRY, CDR2 SYGVKD. The CDR3 spans 16 residues. DNA for the CDR3: TGTGCCAGCAGCGCGTCAGGGCTCATGATCAATCAGCCCCAGCATTTT. Its translation: CASSASGLMINQPQHF.

The chain couples TRBV5-4 to TRBJ2-7, with 8 bases that match TRBD2. After removal of 0 bases from V and 2 bases from J, the junction contained 4 bases not matched to a gene. The CDR3 spans 15 residues. Germline-derived CDR1 and CDR2 are SGHNT and YYREEE (reference sequence). The CDR3 DNA sequence: TGTGCCAGCAGCTTGGACGGGGGGGAGACCTACGAGCAGTACTTC. It codes for CASSLDGGETYEQYF. The full variable domain, in which reference TRBV5-4 and TRBJ2-7 provide the parts outside the CDR3, is ETGVTQSPTHLIKTRGQQVTLRCSSQSGHNTVSWYQQALGQGPQFIFQYYREEENGRGNFPPRFSGLQFPNYSSELNVNALELDDSALYLCASSLDGGETYEQYFGPGTRLTVT.

This clonotype was observed at least ten times. V gene TRBV25-1 combines with J gene TRBJ1-1; D is unclear. Germline CDR1 and CDR2: MGHDK and SYGVNS. The CDR3 extends over 13 amino acids. Trimming stripped 4 bases from V and 0 bases from J, with 6 bases between. DNA of the CDR3: TGTGCCAGCAGTGGACGTCTGAACACTGAAGCTTTCTTT. Protein: CASSGRLNTEAFF.

The rearrangement uses TRBV29-1 and TRBJ1-1, with 9 bases fitting TRBD1. The CDR3 has 15 residues. Losses at the gene ends were 8 bases for V and 5 bases for J; bases not matched to a gene: 15. Germline-derived CDR1 and CDR2 are SQVTM and ANQGSEA. CDR3 amino acids: CSSQSTGGAETEAFF. The CDR3 region has the DNA TGCAGCAGCCAGTCAACAGGGGGCGCGGAGACTGAAGCTTTCTTT.

This clonotype was observed at least ten times. The J gene is TRBJ1-1, the V gene TRBV2; D is unresolved. The germline V gene encodes CDR1 SNHLY and CDR2 FYNNEI. The V gene lost 2 bases and the J gene lost 4 bases, with 11 bases spanning the gap. The CDR3 extends over 14 amino acids. The chain's CDR3 is CASSELRVTTEAFF. The CDR3 coding sequence is TGTGCCAGCAGTGAATTGAGGGTGACCACTGAAGCTTTCTTT.

With regard to this clonotype: A much larger clone lies one base from this, so it may be a read error. This rearrangement joins TRBV9 to TRBJ2-7; D is unresolved. There are 13 residues in the CDR3. Germline values: CDR1 SGDLS, CDR2 YYNGEE. This chain's CDR3 is CGSSVELGYEQYF. CDR3 in DNA: TGTGGCAGCAGCGTAGAGCTCGGCTACGAGCAGTACTTC. Full variable domain (outside the CDR3, taken from reference TRBV9 and TRBJ2-7): DSGVTQTPKHLITATGQRVTLRCSPRSGDLSVYWYQQSLDQGLQFLIQYYNGEERAKGNILERFSAQQFPDLHSELNLSSLELGDSALYFCGSSVELGYEQYFGPGTRLTVT.

This clonotype was seen many times. The gene calls are TRBV6-8 and TRBJ2-7; D not resolved. The germline V and J ends were trimmed by 4 bases and 7 bases, with 5 bases remaining between them. The CDR3 runs 10 residues. Looked up from germline, CDR1 is MNHGY and CDR2 is SAAAGT. The CDR3 loop is CASSFSEQYF. CDR3 DNA sequence: TGTGCCAGCAGTTTTAGTGAGCAGTACTTC.

There are many counts of this clonotype. The chain employs TRBV24-1 and TRBJ1-2; no clear D gene. The CDR3 runs 12 residues. Trimming cost V 4 bases and J 7 bases, with 9 bases left between them. Germline CDR1 is KGHDR and CDR2 is SFDVKD. DNA of the CDR3: TGTGCCACCAGTGACAATCCTGGTGGCTACACCTTC. Protein sequence: CATSDNPGGYTF.

This clonotype has a count of ten or more. The gene calls are TRBV2 and TRBJ1-4, with TRBD1 identical over 9 bases. The trim removed 10 bases at V and 5 bases at J, leaving 8 bases unmatched. The CDR3 has 14 residues. CDR1 is SNHLY and CDR2 is FYNNEI in the germline V gene. The CDR3: CAISAGTGNEKLFF. In DNA form, the CDR3 reads TGTGCCATATCTGCCGGGACAGGGAATGAAAAACTGTTTTTT.

This clonotype occurred once. The chain uses TRBV2 and TRBJ2-1; D is undetermined. V was clipped by 3 bases and J by 1 base, with 7 bases between them. Germline CDR1 and CDR2: SNHLY and FYNNEI. The CDR3 consists of 14 residues. CDR3 protein: CASSDHGSYNEQFF. The CDR3 DNA sequence: TGTGCCAGCAGTGATCACGGTTCCTACAATGAGCAGTTCTTC.

Concerning this clonotype itself: Sequence at one end of the junction differs from germline and may be a read error. V and J are TRBV7-2 and TRBJ1-1, with 8 bases that match TRBD1. This CDR3 spans 16 amino acids. The germline V gene encodes CDR1 SGHTA and CDR2 FQGNSA. This chain's CDR3 is CASSLTPGGQNNEAFF. CDR3 DNA: TGTGCCAGCAGCTTGACCCCAGGGGGCCAAAACAATGAAGCTTTCTTT.

This clonotype occurred a few times. The rearrangement uses TRBV7-9 and TRBJ2-3, with 8 bases matching TRBD1. The junction had 9 bases not matched to a gene; V was cut back by 5 bases and J by 2 bases. CDR3 length: 16 amino acids. Germline V gene lookup returns CDR1 SEHNR and CDR2 FQNEAQ (reference sequence). The CDR3 DNA is TGTGCCAGCAGCCAAGATCCAGGGGGCCTCACAGATACGCAGTATTTT. Protein sequence: CASSQDPGGLTDTQYF.

This clonotype was seen at least ten times. V is TRBV5-1 and J is TRBJ2-7, with 8 bases matching TRBD2. The length of the CDR3 is 15 residues. Germline V gene sequence: CDR1 SGHRS, CDR2 YFSETQ. After removal of 0 bases from V and 4 bases from J, the junction contained 6 bases not matched to a gene. CDR3 sequence reads: CASSLAPAGDYEQYF. The CDR3 nucleotides read TGCGCCAGCAGCTTGGCTCCAGCGGGAGATTACGAGCAGTACTTC.

This clonotype appeared a few times. The chain couples TRBV24-1 to TRBJ2-7, with 10 bases matching TRBD1. This CDR3 comprises 16 residues. Germline CDR1 is KGHDR and CDR2 is SFDVKD. After removal of 3 bases from V and 6 bases from J, the junction contained 10 bases not matched to a gene. Written as DNA, the CDR3 is TGTGCCACCAGTGATCCTGGGACAGGGGCTTCGTTCGAGCAGTACTTC. It codes for CATSDPGTGASFEQYF.

This clonotype was observed many times. This chain connects TRBV11-2 to TRBJ1-3; 8 bases agree with TRBD1. This CDR3 spans 16 amino acids. V shed 5 bases, J shed 0 bases, and the junction held 6 bases outside the gene matches. Germline CDR1 is SGHAT and CDR2 is FQNNGV. DNA of the CDR3: TGTGCCAGCAGCGCCCGGGACAGGAGCTCTGGAAACACCATATATTTT. Protein: CASSARDRSSGNTIYF.

The chain is built from TRBV5-1 and TRBJ1-1; D remains unclear. CDR1 is SGHRS, CDR2 YFSETQ, per germline. The germline V and J ends were trimmed by 1 base and 3 bases, with 7 bases remaining between them. The CDR3 spans 13 residues. DNA for the CDR3: TGCGCCAGCAGCTTGTGTGGTTACACTGAAGCTTTCTTT. It specifies CASSLCGYTEAFF.